This T cell receptor (beta chain) came from a study of blood T cell repertoires in COVID-19. Trimming took 7 bases from V and 3 from J; bases not matched to a gene: 7. The V gene's germline CDR1 is SGHNT and CDR2 YENEEA. The CDR3 has 14 amino acids. Data came from immunoSEQ multiplex PCR; TCRdb stores just in-frame clones and leaves some out. The data hold about 170,000 clones, with over 80% observed a single time. The sequence was obtained from a woman aged 50 to 65 with acute or convalescent COVID-19. Sequencing was done on a sample of peripheral blood. This chain uses TRBV11-3 with TRBJ2-3; 7 bases match TRBD2. CDR3 DNA sequence: TGTGCCAGCAACCGGGGAGGGGAAACAGATACGCAGTATTTT. This gives the protein CASNRGGETDTQYF.